The present TCR beta chain was sequenced within a study of cytomegalovirus exposure and HLA in healthy donors. Study-level results: Versus the roughly 700-donor mean, an Asian-associated ancestry cluster reportedly showed fewer N-insertions in a later analysis. Earlier analysis yielded a pattern in which most TCR beta V segments were productive about 90% or about 30% of the time. Among TCR beta chains of equal frequency, HLA-associated ones were more clonally expanded in a later analysis. Differences between HLA loci emerged in a later analysis of TCR association rates, with DRB1 most and HLA-C fewest.

The PCR was carried out with 60 Vbeta primers and 13 Jbeta primers. The repertoire was sequenced with immunoSEQ multiplex PCR; TCRdb's copy has only in-frame clones and lacks some. The repertoire holds roughly 100,000 clones, over 55% seen once, with approximately 6.3% in the top ten. Germline assignment: CDR1 SGHTA and CDR2 FQGTGA. V trimming: 5 bases; J trimming: 13 bases; junction bases outside the gene matches: 9. This CDR3 spans 12 amino acids. Comments on this clone: Its antigen is unidentified.

The genes are TRBV7-3 and TRBJ2-7; TRBD2 matches at 9 bases. The sample was PBMCs. The sequence was collected from a boy between 5 and 17 years old in good health and CMV-seropositive. DNA of the CDR3: TGTGCCAGCAGCCCCGGGACTAGCCACCTATACTTC. Residues: CASSPGTSHLYF.